The subject of this entry is one T cell receptor gamma chain. Its antigen is unknown. A far larger clone is only one base removed, so a read error is likely. The DNA is omitted, as the CDR3 cannot be located on it reliably, and the CDR3 follows TCRdb's listing. The sample comes from a study of γδ T cells in repeated Plasmodium falciparum infection. Study details: Age- and gender-matched Australian children served as comparison for malaria-exposed Malian children. Malaria-naive adults were infected with P. falciparum NF54 four times over roughly 620 days. Samples were taken at baseline, before some infections, and 21 days after each.

Vgamma9/Vdelta2+ and Vdelta2-negative gammadelta T cells were flow-sorted from PBMC for bulk sequencing. Study-level points and caveats: Malian children's Vdelta2-negative repertoires appeared more expanded and less diverse than Australians'.

TCRdb re-called the multiplex PCR reads through CATT. The table has about 5,000 gamma-chain clones, under 4% seen once; the top ten hold around a third. Germline assignment: CDR1 GITISATS and CDR2 ISYDGTV (reference sequence). The CDR3 extends over 32 residues, inclusive of both ends. The J gene was not called, though the V gene is TRGV9. The sequencing sample was made of gamma-delta T cells from blood. The sequence derives from a pool of human donors (malaria-infected and uninfected, not separated). CDR3 protein: CALWEVQEIIRNSLAVEQHLLSQVSIGRIQHF.